This record covers a single TCR beta chain. Its ends do not fully match the called genes, so a read error is possible. The data derive from a study of cytomegalovirus exposure and HLA in healthy donors. PCR amplification relied on 60 Vbeta primers (plus 13 Jbeta primers). Only in-frame clones appear in the TCRdb table, and some are missing; sequencing was by immunoSEQ multiplex PCR. The sample contains roughly 200,000 clones, 60% to 80% of which appear only once. The receptor was isolated from a man between 60 and 75 years old in good health and CMV-seronegative. The sample consisted of PBMCs.

The CDR3 region has the DNA TGTGCCAGCAGTGAAAGTAACATCCCTAACTATGGCTACCCCTTC. This translates into CASSESNIPNYGYPF. The genes are TRBV6-1 and TRBJ1-2, with D uncertain. Germline V gives CDR1 MNHNS, CDR2 SASEGT. The length of the CDR3 is 15 residues.